This TCR beta chain was identified in a study of identical twins. This clonotype occurred many times. Each CDR3 protein is one row after TCRdb ran MiXCR on the 5' RACE reads. The sample contains about 300,000 distinct CDR3 sequences, around an eighth of which appear only once. Trimming cost V 0 bases and J 0 bases, with 8 bases left between them. CDR1 is KGHDR and CDR2 is SFDVKD in the germline V gene. CDR3 length equals 16 residues. The data were also submitted as part of a second study, on yellow fever vaccine responses in identical twins.

The V and J genes are TRBV24-1 and TRBJ2-1; D unclear. Sequences were obtained from CD8+ T cells sorted from blood. This TCR was sampled from a woman aged 18-29 years in good health. The CDR3 is CATSDLSGPSYNEQFF. In DNA form, the CDR3 reads TGTGCCACCAGTGATTTGAGTGGTCCCTCCTACAATGAGCAGTTCTTC.